Following are 6 T cell receptor beta chains from one sample sequenced in a study of T-cell memory formation after mild COVID-19. TCRdb passed the 5' RACE reads through MiXCR, listing each CDR3 protein once. This sample has about 320,000 distinct CDR3 sequences, with around an eighth found just once. The specimen was PBMCs or a T cell subset sorted from them (not recorded which). These receptors were obtained from a young man who had mild COVID-19 (a few samples of this study predate the infection). Cell type and time point are not known.

This chain connects TRBV5-6 to TRBJ1-1; D is unresolved. Looked up from germline, CDR1 is SGHDT and CDR2 is YYEEEE. Trimming removed 3 bases at V and 0 bases at J, with 12 bases between. CDR3 size: 15 residues. CDR3 nucleotides: TGTGCCAGCAGCTCCACCGCGACCATGAACACTGAAGCTTTCTTT. It is translated as CASSSTATMNTEAFF.

The V gene is TRBV9, the J gene TRBJ2-3; 9 positions agree with TRBD1. This CDR3 spans 16 amino acids. CDR1 and CDR2 from the germline V gene are SGDLS and YYNGEE. V gave up 3 bases and J gave up 3 bases; unmatched junction bases: 8. The CDR3 DNA is TGTGCCAGCAGCGCAGGCGGGACAGGGACTACAGATACGCAGTATTTT. It specifies CASSAGGTGTTDTQYF. The whole variable domain, remainder taken from reference TRBV9 and TRBJ2-3, is DSGVTQTPKHLITATGQRVTLRCSPRSGDLSVYWYQQSLDQGLQFLIQYYNGEERAKGNILERFSAQQFPDLHSELNLSSLELGDSALYFCASSAGGTGTTDTQYFGPGTRLTVL.

This chain connects TRBV4-1 to TRBJ2-6; perhaps D is TRBD1 or TRBD2 (7 bases each). The CDR3 has 18 residues. Germline CDR1 is MGHRA and CDR2 is YSYEKL. Trimming took 4 bases from V and 3 from J, leaving 19 bases between them. The CDR3 spells CASSRRGDSRVGANVLTF. In nucleotides, the CDR3 is TGCGCCAGCAGCCGTCGGGGGGACAGCCGAGTTGGGGCCAACGTCCTGACTTTC.

There are many counts of this clonotype. V is TRBV24-1 and J is TRBJ2-5, with 8 bases that match TRBD1. V shed 5 bases and J 7 bases; nucleotides not matched to a gene: 5. Per the germline V gene, CDR1 is KGHDR and CDR2 is SFDVKD. CDR3 length: 13 amino acids. CDR3 nucleotides: TGTGCCACCAGTGCCTCTGACAGGGGGACCCAGTACTTC. It encodes CATSASDRGTQYF.

This clonotype was detected only a few times. This chain connects TRBV20-1 to TRBJ1-1; 8 nucleotides line up with TRBD1. V lost 6 bases and J lost 6; bases outside the gene matches: 12. Germline V CDR1 and CDR2: DFQATT, SNEGSKA (reference sequence). This CDR3 is built from 14 residues. In DNA form, the CDR3 reads TGCAGTGCCTCCAGGGGGCGGCGGGTATCTGAAGCTTTCTTT. It encodes CSASRGRRVSEAFF.

The rearrangement links TRBV7-2 to TRBJ2-4; 9 bases are a match to TRBD1. Germline CDR1 and CDR2: SGHTA and FQGNSA. The CDR3 runs 15 residues. V dropped 2 bases and J dropped 5; count of bases not matched to a gene: 4. The CDR3 here is CASSLTGGYENIQYF. The DNA for the CDR3 is TGTGCCAGCAGCTTAACAGGGGGCTACGAAAACATTCAGTACTTC.